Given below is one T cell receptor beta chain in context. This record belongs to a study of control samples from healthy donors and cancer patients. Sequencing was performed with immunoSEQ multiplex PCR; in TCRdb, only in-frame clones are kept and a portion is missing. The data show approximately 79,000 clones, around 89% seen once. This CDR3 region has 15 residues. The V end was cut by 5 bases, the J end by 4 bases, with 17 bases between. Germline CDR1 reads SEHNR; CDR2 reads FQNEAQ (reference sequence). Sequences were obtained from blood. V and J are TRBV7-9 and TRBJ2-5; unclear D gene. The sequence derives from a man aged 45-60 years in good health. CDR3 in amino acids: CASSQWDGSGETQYF. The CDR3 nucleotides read TGTGCCAGCAGCCAGTGGGATGGGTCGGGAGAGACCCAGTACTTC.